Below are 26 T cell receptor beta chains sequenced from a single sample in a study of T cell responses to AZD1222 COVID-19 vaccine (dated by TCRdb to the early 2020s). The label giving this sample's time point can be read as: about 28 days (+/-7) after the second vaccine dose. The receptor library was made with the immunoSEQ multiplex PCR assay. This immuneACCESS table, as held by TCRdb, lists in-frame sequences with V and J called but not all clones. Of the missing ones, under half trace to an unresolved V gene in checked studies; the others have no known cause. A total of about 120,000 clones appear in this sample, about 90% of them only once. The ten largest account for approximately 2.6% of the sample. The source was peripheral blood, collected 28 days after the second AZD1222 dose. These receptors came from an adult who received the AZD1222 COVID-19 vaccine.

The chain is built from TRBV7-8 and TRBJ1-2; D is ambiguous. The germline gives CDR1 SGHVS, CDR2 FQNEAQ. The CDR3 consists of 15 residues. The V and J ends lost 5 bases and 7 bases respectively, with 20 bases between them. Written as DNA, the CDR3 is TGTGCCAGCAGCCAGCTGGGAGCCCCTTTGGGTGGCTACACCTTC. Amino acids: CASSQLGAPLGGYTF.

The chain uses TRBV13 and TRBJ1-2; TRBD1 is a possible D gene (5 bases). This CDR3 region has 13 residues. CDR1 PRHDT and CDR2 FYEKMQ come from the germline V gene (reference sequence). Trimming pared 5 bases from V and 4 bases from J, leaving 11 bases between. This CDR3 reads CASSPWGGYGYTF. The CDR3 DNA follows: TGTGCCAGCAGCCCCTGGGGGGGCTATGGCTACACCTTC.

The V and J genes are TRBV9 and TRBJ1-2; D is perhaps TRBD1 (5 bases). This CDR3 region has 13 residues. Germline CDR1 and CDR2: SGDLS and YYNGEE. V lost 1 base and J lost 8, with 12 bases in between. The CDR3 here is CASSVYERGGYTF. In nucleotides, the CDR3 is TGTGCCAGCAGCGTATATGAGAGGGGCGGCTACACCTTC.

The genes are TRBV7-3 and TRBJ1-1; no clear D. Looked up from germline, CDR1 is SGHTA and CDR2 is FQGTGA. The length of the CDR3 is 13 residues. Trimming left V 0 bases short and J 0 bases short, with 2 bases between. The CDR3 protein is CASSLTLNTEAFF. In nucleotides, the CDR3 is TGTGCCAGCAGCTTAACATTGAACACTGAAGCTTTCTTT.

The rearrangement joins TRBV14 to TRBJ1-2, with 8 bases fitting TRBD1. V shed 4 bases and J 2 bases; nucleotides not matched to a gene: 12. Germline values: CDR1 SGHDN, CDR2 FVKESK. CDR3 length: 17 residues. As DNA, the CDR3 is TGTGCCAGCAGCCGTCGGACAGGGCGCGGTGCCAACTATGGCTACACCTTC. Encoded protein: CASSRRTGRGANYGYTF.

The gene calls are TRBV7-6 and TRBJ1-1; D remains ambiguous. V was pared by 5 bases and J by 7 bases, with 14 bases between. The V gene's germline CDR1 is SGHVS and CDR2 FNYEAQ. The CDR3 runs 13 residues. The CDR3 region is CASSPRAGYEAFF. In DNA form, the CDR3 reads TGTGCCAGCAGCCCCCGGGCGGGGTATGAAGCTTTCTTT.

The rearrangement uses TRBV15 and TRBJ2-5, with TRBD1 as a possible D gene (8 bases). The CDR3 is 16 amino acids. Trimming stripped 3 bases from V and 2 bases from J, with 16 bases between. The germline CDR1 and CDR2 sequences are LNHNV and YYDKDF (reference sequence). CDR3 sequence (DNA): TGTGCCACCAGCAGTCCAGGACAGGGAGGGCAAGAGACCCAGTACTTC. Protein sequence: CATSSPGQGGQETQYF. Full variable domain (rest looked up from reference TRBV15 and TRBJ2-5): DAMVIQNPRYQVTQFGKPVTLSCSQTLNHNVMYWYQQKSSQAPKLLFHYYDKDFNNEADTPDNFQSRRPNTSFCFLDIRSPGLGDTAMYLCATSSPGQGGQETQYFGPGTRLLVL.

The CDR3 DNA is TGTGCCAGCAGCTGGGCGGGACAGGGGGCTGGTGGCTACACCTTC. Its translation: CASSWAGQGAGGYTF. The genes are TRBV27 and TRBJ1-2, with TRBD1 matching over 12 bases. The germline CDR1 and CDR2 sequences are MNHEY and SMNVEV (reference sequence). The CDR3 covers 15 residues. Trimming at V came to 6 bases and at J to 7 bases, leaving 9 bases not matched to a gene.

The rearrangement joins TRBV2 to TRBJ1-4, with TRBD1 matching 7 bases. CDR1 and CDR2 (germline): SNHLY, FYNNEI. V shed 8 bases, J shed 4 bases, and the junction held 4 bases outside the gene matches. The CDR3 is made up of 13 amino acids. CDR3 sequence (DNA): TGTGCCAGCTCCGGGACAGTTAATGAAAAACTGTTTTTT. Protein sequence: CASSGTVNEKLFF.

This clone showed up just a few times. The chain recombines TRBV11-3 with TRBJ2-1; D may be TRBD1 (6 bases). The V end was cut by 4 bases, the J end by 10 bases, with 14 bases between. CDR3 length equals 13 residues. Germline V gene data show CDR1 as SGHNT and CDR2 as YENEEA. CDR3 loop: CASSSLRGEEQFF. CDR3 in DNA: TGTGCCAGCAGCTCTCTCAGGGGAGAGGAGCAGTTCTTC.

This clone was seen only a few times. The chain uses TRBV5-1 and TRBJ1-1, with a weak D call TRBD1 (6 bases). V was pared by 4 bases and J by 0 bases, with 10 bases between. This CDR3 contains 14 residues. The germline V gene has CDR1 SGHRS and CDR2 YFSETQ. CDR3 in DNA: TGCGCCAGCAGCATAGACAGGCTGAACACTGAAGCTTTCTTT. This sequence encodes CASSIDRLNTEAFF.

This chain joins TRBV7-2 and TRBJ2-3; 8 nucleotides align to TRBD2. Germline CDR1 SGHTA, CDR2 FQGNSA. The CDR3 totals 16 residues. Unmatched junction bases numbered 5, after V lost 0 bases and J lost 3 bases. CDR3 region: CASSLAKRGRTDTQYF. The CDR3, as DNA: TGTGCCAGCAGCTTAGCGAAGCGGGGGCGGACAGATACGCAGTATTTT.

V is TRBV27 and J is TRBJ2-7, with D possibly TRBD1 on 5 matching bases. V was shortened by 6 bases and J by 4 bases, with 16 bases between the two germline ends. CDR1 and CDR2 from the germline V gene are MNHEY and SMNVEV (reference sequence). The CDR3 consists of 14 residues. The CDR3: CASSPSGRAYEQYF. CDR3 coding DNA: TGTGCCAGCAGCCCCTCGGGCAGGGCGTACGAGCAGTACTTC.

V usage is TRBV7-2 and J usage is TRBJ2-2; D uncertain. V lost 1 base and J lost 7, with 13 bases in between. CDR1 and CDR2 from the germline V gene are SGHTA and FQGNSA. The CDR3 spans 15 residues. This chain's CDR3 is CASSLGVGSVGELFF. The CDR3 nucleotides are TGTGCCAGCAGCTTAGGTGTAGGGTCCGTCGGGGAGCTGTTTTTT.

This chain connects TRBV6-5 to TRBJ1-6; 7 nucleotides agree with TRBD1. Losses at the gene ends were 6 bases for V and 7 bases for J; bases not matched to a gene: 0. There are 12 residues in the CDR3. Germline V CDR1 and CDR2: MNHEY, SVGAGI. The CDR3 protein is CASRTGNSPLHF. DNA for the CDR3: TGTGCCAGCAGGACAGGGAATTCACCCCTCCACTTT.

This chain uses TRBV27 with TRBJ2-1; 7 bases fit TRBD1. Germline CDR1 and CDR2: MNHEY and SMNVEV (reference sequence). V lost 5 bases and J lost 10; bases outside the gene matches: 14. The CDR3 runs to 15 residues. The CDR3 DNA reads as TGTGCCAGCAGTAGGACAGGTTTCCAACAATCGGAGCAGTTCTTC. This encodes CASSRTGFQQSEQFF.

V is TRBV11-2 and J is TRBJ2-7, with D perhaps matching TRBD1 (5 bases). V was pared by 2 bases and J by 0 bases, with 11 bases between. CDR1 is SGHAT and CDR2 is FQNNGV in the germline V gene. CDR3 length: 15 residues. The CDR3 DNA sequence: TGTGCCAGCAGCTTAAGGGGCCGCTTCTCCTACGAGCAGTACTTC. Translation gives CASSLRGRFSYEQYF. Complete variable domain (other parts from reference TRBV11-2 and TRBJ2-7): EAGVAQSPRYKIIEKRQSVAFWCNPISGHATLYWYQQILGQGPKLLIQFQNNGVVDDSQLPKDRFSAERLKGVDSTLKIQPAKLEDSAVYLCASSLRGRFSYEQYFGPGTRLTVT.

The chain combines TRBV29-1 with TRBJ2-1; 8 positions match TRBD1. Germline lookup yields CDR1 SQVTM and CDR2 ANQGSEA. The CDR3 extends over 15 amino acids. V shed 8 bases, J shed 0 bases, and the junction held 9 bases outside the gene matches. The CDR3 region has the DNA TGCAGCATCAAACGGGACAGGAGCTCCTACAATGAGCAGTTCTTC. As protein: CSIKRDRSSYNEQFF.

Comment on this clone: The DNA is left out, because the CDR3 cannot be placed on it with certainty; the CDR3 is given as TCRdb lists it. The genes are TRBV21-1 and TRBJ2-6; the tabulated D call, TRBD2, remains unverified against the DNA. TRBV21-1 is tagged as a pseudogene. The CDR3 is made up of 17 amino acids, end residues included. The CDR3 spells CASSTPRVGAGANVLTF.

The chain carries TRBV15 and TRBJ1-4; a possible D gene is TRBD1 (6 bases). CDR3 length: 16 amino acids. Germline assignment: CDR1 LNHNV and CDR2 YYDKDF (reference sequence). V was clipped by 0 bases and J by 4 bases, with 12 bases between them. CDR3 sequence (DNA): TGTGCCACCAGCAGAGATTCGGAGGGGGTTAATGAAAAACTGTTTTTT. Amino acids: CATSRDSEGVNEKLFF.

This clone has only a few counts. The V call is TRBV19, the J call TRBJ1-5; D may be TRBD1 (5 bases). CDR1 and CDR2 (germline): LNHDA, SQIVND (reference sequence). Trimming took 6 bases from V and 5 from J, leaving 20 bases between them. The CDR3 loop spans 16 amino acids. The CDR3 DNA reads TGTGCCAGTAGGAGGGAAGGGCAGGGATGGGATCAGCCCCAGCATTTT. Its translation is CASRREGQGWDQPQHF. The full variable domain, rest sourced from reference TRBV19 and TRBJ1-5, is DGGITQSPKYLFRKEGQNVTLSCEQNLNHDAMYWYRQDPGQGLRLIYYSQIVNDFQKGDIAEGYSVSREKKESFPLTVTSAQKNPTAFYLCASRREGQGWDQPQHFGDGTRLSIL.

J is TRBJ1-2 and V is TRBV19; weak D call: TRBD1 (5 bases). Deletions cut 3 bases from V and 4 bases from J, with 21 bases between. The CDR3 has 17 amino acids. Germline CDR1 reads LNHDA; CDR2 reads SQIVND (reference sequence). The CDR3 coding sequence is TGTGCCAGTAGTATGTGGCAGGGTGCTGGTGGCCTCTATGGCTACACCTTC. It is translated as CASSMWQGAGGLYGYTF.

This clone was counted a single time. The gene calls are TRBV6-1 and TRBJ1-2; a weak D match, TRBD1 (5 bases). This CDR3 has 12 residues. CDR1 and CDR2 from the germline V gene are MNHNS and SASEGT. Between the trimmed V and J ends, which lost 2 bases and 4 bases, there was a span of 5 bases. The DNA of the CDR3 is TGTGCCAGCAGTGAAACAGGCTATGGCTACACCTTC. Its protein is CASSETGYGYTF.

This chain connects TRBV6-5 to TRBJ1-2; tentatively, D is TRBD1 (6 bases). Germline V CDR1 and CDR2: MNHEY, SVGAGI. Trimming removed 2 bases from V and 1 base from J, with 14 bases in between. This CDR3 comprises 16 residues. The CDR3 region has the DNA TGTGCCAGCAGTTACGGGGGGGCGGCGAATAACTATGGCTACACCTTC. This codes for CASSYGGAANNYGYTF.

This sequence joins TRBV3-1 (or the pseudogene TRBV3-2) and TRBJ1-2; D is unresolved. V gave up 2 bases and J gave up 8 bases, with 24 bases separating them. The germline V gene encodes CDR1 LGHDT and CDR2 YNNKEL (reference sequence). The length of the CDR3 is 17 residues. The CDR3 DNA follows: TGTGCCAGCAGCCAATACTCCCCATGGCACCCTACTAACGGCTACACCTTC. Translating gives CASSQYSPWHPTNGYTF.

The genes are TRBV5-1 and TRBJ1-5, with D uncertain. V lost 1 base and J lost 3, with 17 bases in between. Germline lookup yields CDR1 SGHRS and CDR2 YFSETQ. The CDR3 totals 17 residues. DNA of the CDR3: TGCGCCAGCAGCTTGTCTGTCCGGTACACAGACAATCAGCCCCAGCATTTT. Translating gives CASSLSVRYTDNQPQHF.